Below are 26 T cell receptor beta chains sequenced from a single sample in a study of cytomegalovirus exposure and HLA in healthy donors. PCR amplification relied on 60 Vbeta primers (plus 13 Jbeta primers). Sequencing used immunoSEQ multiplex PCR; TCRdb keeps in-frame clones, though not all of them. Of approximately 150,000 clones in the sample, 55% to 75% were seen once. Sequencing used PBMCs. These TCRs come from a woman aged 60 to 75 in good health and CMV-seropositive.

This chain connects TRBV27 to TRBJ1-2, with D tentatively TRBD1 (5 bases). Germline CDR1 MNHEY, CDR2 SMNVEV (reference sequence). Trimming left V 3 bases short and J 1 base short, with 15 bases between. This CDR3 comprises 16 residues. The CDR3 protein is CASSLKYRGVNYGYTF. Written as DNA, the CDR3 is TGTGCCAGCAGTTTGAAATATCGGGGGGTTAACTATGGCTACACCTTC.

The V gene is TRBV18, the J gene TRBJ2-1; TRBD1 might be the D (6 bases). CDR1 and CDR2 (germline): KGHSH, LQKENI. The CDR3 has 15 amino acids. V lost 0 bases, J lost 7 bases, and 13 bases lay in between. Written as DNA, the CDR3 is TGTGCCAGCTCACCACCGGCAGGGGCGCGAAATGAGCAGTTCTTC. This codes for CASSPPAGARNEQFF.

Of note for this clone: This sample also contains other DNA sequences that code for the same CDR3. The V and J genes are TRBV7-9 and TRBJ2-3, with 7 bases fitting TRBD2. This CDR3 region has 16 residues. V shed 3 bases and J 5 bases; nucleotides not matched to a gene: 11. Germline-derived CDR1 and CDR2 are SEHNR and FQNEAQ (reference sequence). The CDR3 DNA reads as TGTGCCAGCAGCTTGGCGAACTTAATAGCGGGAGATACGCAGTATTTT. Amino acids: CASSLANLIAGDTQYF.

As regards this clone: In the same sample, other DNA sequences code for this CDR3. CDR3 region: CASSTQPGTAEAFF. The CDR3 bases are TGTGCCAGCAGCACCCAACCTGGGACAGCTGAAGCTTTCTTT. The chain is built from TRBV11-2 and TRBJ1-1, with 7 bases fitting TRBD1. This CDR3 is built from 14 residues. Germline V lookup: CDR1 SGHAT, CDR2 FQNNGV. Germline trimming cut 5 bases from V and 6 bases from J; bases unmatched to any gene: 9.

The chain links TRBV19 to TRBJ2-7; 7 bases map to TRBD2. Germline V gene data show CDR1 as LNHDA and CDR2 as SQIVND (reference sequence). The junction had 5 bases not matched to a gene; V was cut back by 1 base and J by 2 bases. The CDR3 loop spans 15 amino acids. The CDR3 reads CASSIAPGLTYEQYF. DNA for the CDR3: TGTGCCAGTAGTATAGCCCCGGGACTAACCTACGAGCAGTACTTC. The complete variable domain, with remaining parts taken from reference TRBV19 and TRBJ2-7, reads DGGITQSPKYLFRKEGQNVTLSCEQNLNHDAMYWYRQDPGQGLRLIYYSQIVNDFQKGDIAEGYSVSREKKESFPLTVTSAQKNPTAFYLCASSIAPGLTYEQYFGPGTRLTVT.

The rearrangement uses TRBV9 and TRBJ1-4; 7 bases agree with TRBD1. There are 16 residues in the CDR3. CDR1 and CDR2 from the germline V gene are SGDLS and YYNGEE. The V segment lost 3 bases and the J segment 3 bases; nucleotides outside the gene matches: 8. CDR3 in amino acids: CASSAHDRASNEKLFF. For the CDR3, the DNA is TGTGCCAGCAGCGCGCACGACAGGGCGTCTAATGAAAAACTGTTTTTT.

This clone showed up just a few times. The chain uses TRBV19 and TRBJ2-5; D uncertain. The V gene's germline CDR1 is LNHDA and CDR2 SQIVND (reference sequence). This CDR3 is 17 amino acids long. The germline V and J ends were trimmed by 3 bases and 2 bases, with 19 bases remaining between them. The CDR3 DNA reads TGTGCCAGTAGTATGTCACATTTCATAACAAGACAAGAGACCCAGTACTTC. Translation gives CASSMSHFITRQETQYF.

The V call is TRBV5-4, the J call TRBJ2-5; 9 bases are a match to TRBD2. The J call is in doubt because the DNA end fits TRBJ2-7 better. This CDR3 region has 16 residues. Germline V gene sequence: CDR1 SGHNT, CDR2 YYREEE (reference sequence). DNA for the CDR3: TGTGCCAGCAGCTCGCAGAGCGGGGGGAGCTCCTACGAGCAGTACTTC. Amino acid sequence: CASSSQSGGSSYEQYF.

The CDR3 protein is CASSYGGAVIEKLFF. The CDR3 DNA reads TGTGCCAGCAGTTACGGGGGGGCTGTTATTGAAAAACTGTTTTTT. The J gene is TRBJ1-4, the V gene TRBV6-5; possible D gene TRBD1, 6 bases. This CDR3 region has 15 residues. CDR1 is MNHEY and CDR2 is SVGAGI in the germline V gene. Trimming stripped 2 bases from V and 7 bases from J, with 14 bases between.

The gene calls are TRBV7-9 and TRBJ1-3; no firm D call. The germline V gene encodes CDR1 SEHNR and CDR2 FQNEAQ (reference sequence). The CDR3 is 15 amino acids. Trimming took 1 base from V and 0 from J, leaving 7 bases between them. The CDR3 is CASSLGSDSGNTIYF. The CDR3 DNA reads TGTGCCAGCAGCTTAGGCAGTGACTCTGGAAACACCATATATTTT.

The chain combines TRBV5-1 with TRBJ1-2, with D possibly being TRBD1 (5 bases). V was cut by 4 bases and J by 3 bases, with 13 bases left in between. The V gene's germline CDR1 is SGHRS and CDR2 YFSETQ. This CDR3 contains 14 residues. CDR3 in DNA: TGCGCCAGCAGCCTGTCGGGGGGTCACTATGGCTACACCTTC. It encodes CASSLSGGHYGYTF.

This clone was detected only a few times. V is TRBV13 and J is TRBJ2-7; 8 nucleotides match TRBD1. V was clipped by 0 bases and J by 5 bases; unmatched bases: 0. From germline, CDR1 is PRHDT and CDR2 FYEKMQ (reference sequence). The CDR3 totals 13 residues. The CDR3 spells CASSLGQGDEQYF. DNA of the CDR3: TGTGCCAGCAGCTTAGGACAGGGGGACGAGCAGTACTTC.

This sequence joins TRBV7-2 and TRBJ1-2; D is uncertain. The V gene's germline CDR1 is SGHTA and CDR2 FQGNSA. V was pared by 5 bases and J by 4 bases, with 11 bases between. This CDR3 region has 13 residues. The CDR3 nucleotides read TGTGCCAGCAGCGCAGTAGGAGCCTATGGCTACACCTTC. It is translated as CASSAVGAYGYTF.

V and J are TRBV5-1 and TRBJ1-2; a weak D match, TRBD1 (6 bases). V shed 1 base and J shed 5 bases, with 15 bases lying between them. Germline loops: CDR1 SGHRS, CDR2 YFSETQ. CDR3 size: 15 residues. The CDR3 DNA is TGCGCCAGCAGCTTGAAGGCAGGGGAAGGGTATGGCTACACCTTC. Amino acid sequence: CASSLKAGEGYGYTF.

Points on this clone: In the same sample, other DNA sequences code for this CDR3. This chain connects TRBV7-9 to TRBJ2-3; TRBD2 matches at 7 bases. This CDR3 comprises 16 residues. Germline CDR1 reads SEHNR; CDR2 reads FQNEAQ (reference sequence). J lost 5 bases, V lost 0 bases, and 8 bases had no gene match. CDR3 amino acids: CASSLANLIAGDTQYF. The CDR3 DNA follows: TGTGCCAGCAGCTTAGCGAACTTAATAGCGGGAGATACGCAGTATTTT. Together with reference TRBV7-9 and TRBJ2-3, the CDR3 gives the full variable domain: DTGVSQNPRHKITKRGQNVTFRCDPISEHNRLYWYRQTLGQGPEFLTYFQNEAQLEKSRLLSDRFSAERPKGSFSTLEIQRTEQGDSAMYLCASSLANLIAGDTQYFGPGTRLTVL.

The chain joins TRBV19 to TRBJ2-2, with 7 bases aligning to TRBD2. The CDR3 spans 13 residues. V lost 6 bases, J lost 7 bases, and 5 bases stayed unmatched. Germline lookup yields CDR1 LNHDA and CDR2 SQIVND (reference sequence). CDR3 amino acids: CASRRGEGGELFF. CDR3 bases: TGTGCCAGTAGACGGGGGGAAGGCGGGGAGCTGTTTTTT.

The rearrangement links TRBV9 to TRBJ2-5; 7 bases align to TRBD1. Germline loops: CDR1 SGDLS, CDR2 YYNGEE. Losses at the gene ends were 1 base for V and 2 bases for J; bases not matched to a gene: 2. CDR3 size: 14 residues. The CDR3: CASSVRDRQETQYF. The CDR3 DNA is TGTGCCAGCAGCGTAAGGGACAGACAAGAGACCCAGTACTTC.

The chain uses TRBV13 and TRBJ2-7; 8 bases align to TRBD2. The CDR3 runs 13 residues. Germline assignment: CDR1 PRHDT and CDR2 FYEKMQ (reference sequence). Unmatched junction bases numbered 5, after V lost 5 bases and J lost 5 bases. CDR3 in DNA: TGTGCCAGCAGCGTAGCGGGAATTAACGAGCAGTACTTC. Encoded protein: CASSVAGINEQYF.

The chain combines TRBV9 with TRBJ2-2, with unresolved D. Germline values: CDR1 SGDLS, CDR2 YYNGEE. Trimming cost V 0 bases and J 4 bases, with 13 bases left between them. This CDR3 spans 16 amino acids. CDR3 DNA: TGTGCCAGCAGCGTAGGAATGACTTCAATCACCGGGGAGCTGTTTTTT. Amino acids: CASSVGMTSITGELFF.

This chain uses TRBV28 with TRBJ2-7; 12 positions match TRBD2. The CDR3 loop spans 15 amino acids. V trimming: 4 bases; J trimming: 4 bases; junction bases outside the gene matches: 5. The germline V gene encodes CDR1 MDHEN and CDR2 SYDVKM. DNA of the CDR3: TGTGCCAGCAGTTCTAGCGGGAGGGCCGGGTACGAGCAGTACTTC. It codes for CASSSSGRAGYEQYF.

The chain uses TRBV5-1 and TRBJ2-2, with TRBD2 matching over 10 bases. The J segment lost 3 bases and the V segment lost 3 bases, leaving 5 bases of the junction unmatched. The CDR3 loop spans 16 amino acids. Germline V gives CDR1 SGHRS, CDR2 YFSETQ. The CDR3 nucleotides are TGCGCCAGCAGCTCCCTAGCGGGAGTTGACACCGGGGAGCTGTTTTTT. This codes for CASSSLAGVDTGELFF.

The CDR3 loop is CASSYRSGRRSNEKLFF. CDR3 DNA: TGTGCCAGCAGTTACCGTTCGGGGAGGCGTTCTAATGAAAAACTGTTTTTT. V usage is TRBV28 and J usage is TRBJ1-4; D gene uncertain. Germline values: CDR1 MDHEN, CDR2 SYDVKM. Trimming took 4 bases from V and 3 from J, leaving 18 bases between them. The CDR3 spans 17 residues.

The CDR3 loop reads CASSSDSQLTEAFF. CDR3 bases: TGTGCCAGCAGCTCGGACAGCCAACTCACTGAAGCTTTCTTT. The V and J genes are TRBV7-2 and TRBJ1-1, with D perhaps TRBD1 (6 bases). Germline V gene sequence: CDR1 SGHTA, CDR2 FQGNSA. V shed 4 bases and J shed 4 bases, with 13 bases lying between them. The CDR3 spans 14 residues.

The chain uses TRBV27 and TRBJ2-1, with D possibly TRBD2 on 6 matching bases. The length of the CDR3 is 17 residues. V gave up 3 bases and J gave up 3 bases, with 18 bases separating them. Germline-derived CDR1 and CDR2 are MNHEY and SMNVEV (reference sequence). In DNA form, the CDR3 reads TGTGCCAGCAGTTTGCTCACGGGCGGTAGCGGCTACAATGAGCAGTTCTTC. This gives the protein CASSLLTGGSGYNEQFF.

The CDR3 DNA sequence: TGTGCCAGCAGCTTAGCCAGCGGGAGACCAGAGACCCAGTACTTC. Its translation is CASSLASGRPETQYF. The chain joins TRBV7-2 to TRBJ2-5; 8 nucleotides match TRBD2. Germline lookup yields CDR1 SGHTA and CDR2 FQGNSA. The CDR3 extends over 15 amino acids. Trimming removed 0 bases from V and 4 bases from J; junction bases left unmatched: 4.

This clone has only a few counts. The rearrangement uses TRBV5-1 and TRBJ2-2; 10 positions agree with TRBD2. There are 16 residues in the CDR3. The trim removed 0 bases at V and 3 bases at J, leaving 2 bases unmatched. Germline CDR1 and CDR2: SGHRS and YFSETQ. This CDR3 is CASSLDLAGDTGELFF. In DNA, the CDR3 is TGCGCCAGCAGCTTGGACCTAGCGGGAGACACCGGGGAGCTGTTTTTT. The full variable domain, its missing parts supplied by reference TRBV5-1 and TRBJ2-2, is KAGVTQTPRYLIKTRGQQVTLSCSPISGHRSVSWYQQTPGQGLQFLFEYFSETQRNKGNFPGRFSGRQFSNSRSEMNVSTLELGDSALYLCASSLDLAGDTGELFFGEGSRLTVL.